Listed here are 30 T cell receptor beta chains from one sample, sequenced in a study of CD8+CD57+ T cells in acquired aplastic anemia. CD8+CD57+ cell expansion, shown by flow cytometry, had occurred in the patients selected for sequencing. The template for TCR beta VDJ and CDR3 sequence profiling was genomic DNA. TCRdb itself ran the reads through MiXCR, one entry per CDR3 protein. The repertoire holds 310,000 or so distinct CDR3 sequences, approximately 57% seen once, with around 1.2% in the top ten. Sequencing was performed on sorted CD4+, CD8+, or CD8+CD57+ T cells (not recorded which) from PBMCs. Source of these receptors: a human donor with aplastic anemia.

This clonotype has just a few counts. The CDR3 loop reads CASSLDRDTYTF. The CDR3, as DNA: TGTGCCAGCAGCTTGGATCGGGATACCTACACCTTC. The rearrangement links TRBV5-4 to TRBJ1-2; the D is unclear. Germline V lookup: CDR1 SGHNT, CDR2 YYREEE (reference sequence). The CDR3 length is 12 residues. V lost 0 bases to trimming and J lost 10 bases, with 10 bases between them.

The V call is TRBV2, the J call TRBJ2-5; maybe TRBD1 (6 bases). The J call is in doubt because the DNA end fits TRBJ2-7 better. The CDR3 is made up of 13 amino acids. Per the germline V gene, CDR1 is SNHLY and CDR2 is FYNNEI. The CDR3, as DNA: TGTGCCAGCGGGGGCCAGAGCTCCTACGAGCAGTACTTC. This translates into CASGGQSSYEQYF.

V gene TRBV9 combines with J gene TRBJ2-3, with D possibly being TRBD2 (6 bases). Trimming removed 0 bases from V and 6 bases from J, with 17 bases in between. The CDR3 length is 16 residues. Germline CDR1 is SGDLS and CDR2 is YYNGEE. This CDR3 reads CASSVEASDLGDTQYF. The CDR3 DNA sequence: TGTGCCAGCAGCGTAGAGGCTAGCGATCTGGGGGATACGCAGTATTTT.

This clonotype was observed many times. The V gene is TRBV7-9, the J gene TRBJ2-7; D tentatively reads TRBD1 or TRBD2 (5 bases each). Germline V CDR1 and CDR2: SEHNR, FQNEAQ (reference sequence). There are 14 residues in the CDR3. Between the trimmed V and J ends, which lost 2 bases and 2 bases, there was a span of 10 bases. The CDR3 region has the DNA TGTGCCAGCAGCTTACCAGGGCGGGCCTACGAGCAGTACTTC. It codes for CASSLPGRAYEQYF.

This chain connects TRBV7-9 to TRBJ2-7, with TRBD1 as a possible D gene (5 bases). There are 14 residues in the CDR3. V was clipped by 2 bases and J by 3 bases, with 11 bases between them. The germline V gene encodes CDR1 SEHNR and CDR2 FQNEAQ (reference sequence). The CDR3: CASSLSRGHYEQYF. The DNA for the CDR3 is TGTGCCAGCAGCTTATCCCGCGGACACTACGAGCAGTACTTC.

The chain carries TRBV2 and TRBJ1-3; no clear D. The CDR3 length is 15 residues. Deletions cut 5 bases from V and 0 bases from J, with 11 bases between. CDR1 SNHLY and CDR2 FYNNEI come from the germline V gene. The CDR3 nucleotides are TGTGCCAGCAGTTCCCTGGGAGGCTCTGGAAACACCATATATTTT. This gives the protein CASSSLGGSGNTIYF.

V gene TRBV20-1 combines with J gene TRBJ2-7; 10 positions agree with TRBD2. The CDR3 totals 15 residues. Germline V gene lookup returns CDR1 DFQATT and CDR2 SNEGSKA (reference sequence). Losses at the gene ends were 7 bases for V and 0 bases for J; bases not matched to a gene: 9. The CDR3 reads CSVYPGTSDSYEQYF. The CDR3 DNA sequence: TGCAGTGTTTACCCCGGGACTAGCGACTCCTACGAGCAGTACTTC.

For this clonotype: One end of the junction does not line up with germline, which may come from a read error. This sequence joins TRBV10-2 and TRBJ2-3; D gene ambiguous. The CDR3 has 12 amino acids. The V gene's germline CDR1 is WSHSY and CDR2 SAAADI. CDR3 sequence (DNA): TGTGCCAGCAGCCCTCGGGCCCATACGCAGTATTTT. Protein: CASSPRAHTQYF.

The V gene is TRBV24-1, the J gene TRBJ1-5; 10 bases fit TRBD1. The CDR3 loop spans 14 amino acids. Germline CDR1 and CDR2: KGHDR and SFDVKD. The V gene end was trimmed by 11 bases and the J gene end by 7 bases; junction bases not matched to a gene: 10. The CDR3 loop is CASRRTGGRQPQHF. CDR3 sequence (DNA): TGTGCCAGCAGACGGACAGGGGGGAGACAGCCCCAGCATTTT.

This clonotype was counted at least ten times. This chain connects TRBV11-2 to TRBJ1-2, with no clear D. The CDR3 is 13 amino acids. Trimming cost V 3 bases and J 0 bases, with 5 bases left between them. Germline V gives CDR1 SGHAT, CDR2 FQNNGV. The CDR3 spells CASSFRANYGYTF. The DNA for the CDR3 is TGTGCCAGCAGCTTCAGAGCTAACTATGGCTACACCTTC.

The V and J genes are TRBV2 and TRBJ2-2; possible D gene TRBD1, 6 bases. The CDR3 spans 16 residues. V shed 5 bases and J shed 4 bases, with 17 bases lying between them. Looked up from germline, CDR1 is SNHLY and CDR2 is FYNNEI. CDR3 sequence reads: CASSTYGQKLTGELFF. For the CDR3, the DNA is TGTGCCAGCAGTACATACGGACAGAAACTCACCGGGGAGCTGTTTTTT.

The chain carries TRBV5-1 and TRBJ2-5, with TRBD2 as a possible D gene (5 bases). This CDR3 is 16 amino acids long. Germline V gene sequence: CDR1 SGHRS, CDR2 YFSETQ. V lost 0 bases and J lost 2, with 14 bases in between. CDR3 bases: TGCGCCAGCAGCTTGGCCGGGAACCCCAGTCAAGAGACCCAGTACTTC. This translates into CASSLAGNPSQETQYF.

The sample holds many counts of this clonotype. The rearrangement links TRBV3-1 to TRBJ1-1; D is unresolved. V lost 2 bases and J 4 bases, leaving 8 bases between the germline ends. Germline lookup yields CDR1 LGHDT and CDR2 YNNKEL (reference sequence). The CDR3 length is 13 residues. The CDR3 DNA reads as TGTGCCAGCAGCCAAAGGCTTTCCACTGAAGCTTTCTTT. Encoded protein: CASSQRLSTEAFF.

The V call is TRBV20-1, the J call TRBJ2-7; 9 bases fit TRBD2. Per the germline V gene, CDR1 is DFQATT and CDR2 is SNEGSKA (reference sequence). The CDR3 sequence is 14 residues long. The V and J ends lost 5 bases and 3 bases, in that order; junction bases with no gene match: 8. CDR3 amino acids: CSARISGSNYEQYF. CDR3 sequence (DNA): TGCAGTGCTCGAATTAGCGGGAGTAACTACGAGCAGTACTTC.

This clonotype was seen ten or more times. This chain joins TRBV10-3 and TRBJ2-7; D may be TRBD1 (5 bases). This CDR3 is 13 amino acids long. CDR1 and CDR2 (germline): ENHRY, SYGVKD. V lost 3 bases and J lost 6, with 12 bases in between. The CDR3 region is CAISDNQGSEQYF. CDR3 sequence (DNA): TGTGCCATCAGTGATAATCAGGGATCCGAGCAGTACTTC.

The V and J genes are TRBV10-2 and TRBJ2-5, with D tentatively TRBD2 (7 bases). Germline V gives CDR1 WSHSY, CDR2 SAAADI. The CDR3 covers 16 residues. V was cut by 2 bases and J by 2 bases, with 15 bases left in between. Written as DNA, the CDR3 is TGCGCCAGCAGTGAGGACCTCGAGGGGGGGCAAGAGACCCAGTACTTC. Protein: CASSEDLEGGQETQYF.

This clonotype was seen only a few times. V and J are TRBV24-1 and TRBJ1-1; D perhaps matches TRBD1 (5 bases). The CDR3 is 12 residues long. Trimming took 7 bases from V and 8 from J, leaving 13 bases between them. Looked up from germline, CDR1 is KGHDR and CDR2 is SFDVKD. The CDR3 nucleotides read TGTGCCACCAGACGGGGCGAGTCGGAAGCTTTCTTT. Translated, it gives CATRRGESEAFF.

The CDR3 sequence is CSVEAKGRGTGELFF. CDR3 sequence (DNA): TGCAGCGTTGAAGCGAAAGGGAGGGGGACCGGGGAGCTGTTTTTT. The chain combines TRBV29-1 with TRBJ2-2, with D possibly matching TRBD2 (7 bases). Trimming took 1 base from V and 5 from J, leaving 14 bases between them. The CDR3 runs to 15 residues. Germline V gene sequence: CDR1 SQVTM, CDR2 ANQGSEA.

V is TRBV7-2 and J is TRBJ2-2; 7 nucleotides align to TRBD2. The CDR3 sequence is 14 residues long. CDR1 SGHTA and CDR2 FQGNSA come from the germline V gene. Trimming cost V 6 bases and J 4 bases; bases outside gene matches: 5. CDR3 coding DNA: TGTGCCAGCAGATCGGGGGGATTCACCGGGGAGCTGTTTTTT. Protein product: CASRSGGFTGELFF.

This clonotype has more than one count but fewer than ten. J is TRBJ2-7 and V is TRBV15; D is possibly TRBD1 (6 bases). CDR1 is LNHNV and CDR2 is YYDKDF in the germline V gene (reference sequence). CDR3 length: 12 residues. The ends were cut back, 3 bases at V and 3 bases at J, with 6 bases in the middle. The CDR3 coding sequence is TGTGCCACCAGCAGCAGGGGCTACGAGCAGTACTTC. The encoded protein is CATSSRGYEQYF.

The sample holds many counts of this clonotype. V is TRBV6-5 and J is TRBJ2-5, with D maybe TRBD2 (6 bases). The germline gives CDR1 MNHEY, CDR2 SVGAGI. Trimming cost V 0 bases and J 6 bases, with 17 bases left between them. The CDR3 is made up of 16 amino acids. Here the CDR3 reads CASSYSTGVYEKTQYF. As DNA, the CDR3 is TGTGCCAGCAGTTACTCGACGGGAGTATACGAGAAGACCCAGTACTTC.

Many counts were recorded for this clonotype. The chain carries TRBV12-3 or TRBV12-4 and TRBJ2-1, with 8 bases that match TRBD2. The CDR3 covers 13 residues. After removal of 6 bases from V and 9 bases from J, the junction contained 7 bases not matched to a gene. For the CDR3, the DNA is TGTGCCAGCAGCCTCGGGGGGGCCCTTGAGCAGTTCTTC. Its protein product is CASSLGGALEQFF.

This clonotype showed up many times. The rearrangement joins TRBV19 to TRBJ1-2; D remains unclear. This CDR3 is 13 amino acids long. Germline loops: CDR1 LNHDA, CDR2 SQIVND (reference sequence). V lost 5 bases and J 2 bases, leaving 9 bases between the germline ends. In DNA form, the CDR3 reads TGTGCCAGTAGTTGGCCTGCGAACTATGGCTACACCTTC. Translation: CASSWPANYGYTF.

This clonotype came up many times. The CDR3 region has the DNA TGTGCCAGCAGTGACAGTATCAATCAGCCCCAGCATTTT. Its protein product is CASSDSINQPQHF. The J gene is TRBJ1-5, the V gene TRBV6-5; perhaps TRBD1 as D (5 bases). The CDR3 is 13 amino acids. V was trimmed by 5 bases and J by 3 bases, leaving 8 bases between them. The germline V gene encodes CDR1 MNHEY and CDR2 SVGAGI.

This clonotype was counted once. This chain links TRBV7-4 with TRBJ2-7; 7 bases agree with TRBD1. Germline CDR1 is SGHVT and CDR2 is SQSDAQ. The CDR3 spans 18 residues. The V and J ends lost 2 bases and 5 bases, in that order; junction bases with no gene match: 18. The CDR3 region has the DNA TGTGCCAGCAGCTTACAGGTAGGACAGGTCCCCGGTCCTAACGAGCAGTACTTC. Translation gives CASSLQVGQVPGPNEQYF.

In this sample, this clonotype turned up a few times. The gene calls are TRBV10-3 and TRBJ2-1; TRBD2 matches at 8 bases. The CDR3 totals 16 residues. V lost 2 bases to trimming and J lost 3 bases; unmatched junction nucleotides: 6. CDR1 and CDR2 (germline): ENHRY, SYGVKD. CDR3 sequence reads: CAISEGSGGFYNEQFF. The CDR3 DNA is TGTGCCATCAGTGAGGGGAGCGGGGGTTTCTACAATGAGCAGTTCTTC.

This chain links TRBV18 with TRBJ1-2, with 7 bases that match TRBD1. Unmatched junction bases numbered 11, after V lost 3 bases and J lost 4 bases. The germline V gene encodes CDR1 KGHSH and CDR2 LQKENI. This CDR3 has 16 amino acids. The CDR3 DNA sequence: TGTGCCAGCTCACCGCCAAGAAGGGGGCAACTCTATGGCTACACCTTC. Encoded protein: CASSPPRRGQLYGYTF.

In nucleotides, the CDR3 is TGTGCCAGCAGCCAAGGCTTGGGAGGTTCCTACGAGCAGTACTTC. Translating gives CASSQGLGGSYEQYF. This chain links TRBV5-4 with TRBJ2-7, with a tentative D call TRBD2 (6 bases). The germline V gene encodes CDR1 SGHNT and CDR2 YYREEE (reference sequence). V was cut by 4 bases and J by 1 base, with 15 bases left in between. The CDR3 is made up of 15 amino acids.

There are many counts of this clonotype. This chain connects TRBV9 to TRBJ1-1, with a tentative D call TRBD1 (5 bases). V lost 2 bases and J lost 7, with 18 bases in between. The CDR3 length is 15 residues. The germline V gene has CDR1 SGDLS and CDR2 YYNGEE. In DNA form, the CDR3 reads TGTGCCAGCAGCGTCGGAGGGGATTCCCGAAATGAAGCTTTCTTT. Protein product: CASSVGGDSRNEAFF. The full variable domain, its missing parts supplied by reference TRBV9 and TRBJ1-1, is DSGVTQTPKHLITATGQRVTLRCSPRSGDLSVYWYQQSLDQGLQFLIQYYNGEERAKGNILERFSAQQFPDLHSELNLSSLELGDSALYFCASSVGGDSRNEAFFGQGTRLTVV.

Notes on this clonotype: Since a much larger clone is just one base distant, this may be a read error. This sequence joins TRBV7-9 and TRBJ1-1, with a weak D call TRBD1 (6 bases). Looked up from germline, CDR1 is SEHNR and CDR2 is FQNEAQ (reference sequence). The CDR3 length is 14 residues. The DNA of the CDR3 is TGTGCCAGCAGCTTAGGGACAGTGACCACTGGAGCTTTCTTT. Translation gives CASSLGTVTTGAFF.